This TCR beta chain derives from a study of a mutant IDH1 vaccine in newly diagnosed glioma. Sequencing used immunoSEQ multiplex PCR; TCRdb keeps in-frame clones, though not all of them. The sample consists of 110,000 or so clones, 85% to 90% of them appearing once. Regarding this clone: Its antigen is unidentified.

The CDR3 is 16 amino acids. Looked up from germline, CDR1 is MNHEY and CDR2 is SMNVEV (reference sequence). V lost 6 bases and J lost 6; bases outside the gene matches: 15. Documented time point: week 11, during vaccination. The study gave 300 ug of mutant IDH1 20-mer peptide per vaccine dose, with topical imiquimod. This TCR derives from a woman aged 45-59 years with glioma. The sample was PBMCs, taken from a glioma patient whose treatment included an IDH1 peptide vaccine. The chain has TRBV27 and TRBJ2-3, with TRBD2 matching 7 bases. The CDR3 reads CASSFALAVGRDTQYF. DNA for the CDR3: TGTGCCAGCAGCTTCGCTCTAGCGGTGGGGCGGGATACGCAGTATTTT.